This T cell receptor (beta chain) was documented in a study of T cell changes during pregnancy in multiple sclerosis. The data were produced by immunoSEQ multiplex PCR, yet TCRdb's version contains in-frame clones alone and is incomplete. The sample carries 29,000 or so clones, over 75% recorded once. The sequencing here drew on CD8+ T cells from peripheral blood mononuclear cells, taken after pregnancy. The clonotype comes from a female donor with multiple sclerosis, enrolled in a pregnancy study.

The CDR3 coding sequence is TGTGCCAGTAGGCAGGGAGGGCCCAACACTGAAGCTTTCTTT. Its protein is CASRQGGPNTEAFF. This rearrangement joins TRBV19 to TRBJ1-1; D perhaps matches TRBD1 (5 bases). V shed 6 bases and J shed 2 bases, with 13 bases lying between them. The germline V gene encodes CDR1 LNHDA and CDR2 SQIVND (reference sequence). The CDR3 is 14 residues long.